The TCR beta chain under discussion was sequenced for a study of blood T cell repertoires in COVID-19. In the authors' methods: Nucleated cell number was recorded as an estimate derived from reference gene primer amplification. Assay: immunoSEQ multiplex PCR; the TCRdb copy retains only in-frame clones and omits some. Clonal size and the V and J genes are those of that table, whereas D and trimming came from the DNA. This table has 200,000 to 250,000 clones, about 83% appearing once. Trimming cost V 5 bases and J 2 bases, with 13 bases left between them. This CDR3 spans 16 amino acids. The germline V gene encodes CDR1 MNHEY and CDR2 SVGEGT.

The chain joins TRBV6-2 or TRBV6-3 to TRBJ2-6; tentatively, D is TRBD2 (6 bases). The TCR originated in a woman aged 45 to 65 with acute or convalescent COVID-19. The sequencing sample was made of peripheral blood. As DNA, the CDR3 is TGTGCCAGCAGTGACCCCTGGGGGGCTGGGGCCAACGTCCTGACTTTC. The encoded protein is CASSDPWGAGANVLTF.